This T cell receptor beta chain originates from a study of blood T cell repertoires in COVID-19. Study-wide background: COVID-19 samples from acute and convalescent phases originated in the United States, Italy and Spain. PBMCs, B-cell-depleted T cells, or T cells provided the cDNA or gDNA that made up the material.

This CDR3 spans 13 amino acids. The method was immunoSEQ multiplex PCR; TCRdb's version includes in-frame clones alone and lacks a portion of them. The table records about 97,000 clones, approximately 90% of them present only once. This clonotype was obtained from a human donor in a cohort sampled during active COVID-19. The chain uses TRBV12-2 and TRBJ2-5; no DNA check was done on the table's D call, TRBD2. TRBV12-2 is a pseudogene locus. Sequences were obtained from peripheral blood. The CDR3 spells CASRSQRSETQYF. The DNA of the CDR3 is TGTGCAAGTCGCTCTCAGCGCTCGGAGACCCAGTACTTC.